These 13 T cell receptor beta chains came from one sample sequenced in a study of cytomegalovirus exposure and HLA in healthy donors. TCRdb keeps only in-frame clones here, not all; method: immunoSEQ multiplex PCR. The table records approximately 300,000 clones, just over 85% of them present only once. What was sequenced was PBMCs. The receptor source for this set is a woman between 18 and 29 years old in good health and CMV-seronegative.

This clone was observed a handful of times. The chain carries TRBV5-6 and TRBJ2-2, with TRBD2 identical over 8 bases. Germline loops: CDR1 SGHDT, CDR2 YYEEEE. The CDR3 spans 15 residues. V shed 3 bases and J 7 bases; nucleotides not matched to a gene: 8. In DNA form, the CDR3 reads TGTGCCAGCAGCTCAGAGCGGGAGTTTAGCGGGGAGCTGTTTTTT. Translation: CASSSEREFSGELFF.

V gene TRBV4-3 combines with J gene TRBJ2-7; D is unclear. CDR1 LGHNA and CDR2 YSLEER come from the germline V gene. Trimming pared 1 base from V and 6 bases from J, leaving 13 bases between. CDR3 length: 14 amino acids. This chain's CDR3 is CASSQGEWAAEQYF. CDR3 DNA: TGCGCCAGCAGCCAAGGTGAATGGGCTGCCGAGCAGTACTTC.

CDR3 nucleotide sequence: TGTGCCAGCAGTTACTCGCCAGGGCTCTACGAGCAGTACTTC. It codes for CASSYSPGLYEQYF. The rearrangement joins TRBV6-5 to TRBJ2-7; tentative D call: TRBD1 (5 bases). Germline V gene data show CDR1 as MNHEY and CDR2 as SVGAGI. There are 14 residues in the CDR3. V dropped 0 bases and J dropped 3 bases, with 9 bases sitting between them.

The chain combines TRBV18 with TRBJ2-1; D might be TRBD2 (5 bases). CDR3 length: 15 residues. V was pared by 3 bases and J by 3 bases, with 12 bases between. Germline-derived CDR1 and CDR2 are KGHSH and LQKENI. CDR3 nucleotides: TGTGCCAGCTCACCCGAATATACTAGCTACAATGAGCAGTTCTTC. This sequence encodes CASSPEYTSYNEQFF.

The chain is built from TRBV27 and TRBJ2-1; TRBD2 is a possible D gene (5 bases). Germline lookup yields CDR1 MNHEY and CDR2 SMNVEV (reference sequence). This CDR3 is built from 16 residues. V gave up 4 bases and J gave up 0 bases, with 13 bases separating them. The CDR3 protein is CASSSSFGISYNEQFF. CDR3 bases: TGTGCCAGCAGTTCGTCCTTCGGGATCTCCTACAATGAGCAGTTCTTC.

The J gene is TRBJ2-2, the V gene TRBV7-3; TRBD1 agrees at 9 bases. Unmatched junction bases numbered 6, after V lost 8 bases and J lost 5 bases. CDR3 length: 14 amino acids. The V gene's germline CDR1 is SGHTA and CDR2 FQGTGA. CDR3: CASGTGIRTGELFF. For the CDR3, the DNA is TGTGCCAGCGGGACAGGGATTAGGACCGGGGAGCTGTTTTTT.

The CDR3 loop is CASSRNSGRYGDTQYF. The CDR3 DNA is TGTGCCAGCAGCCGAAATAGCGGGAGGTATGGAGATACGCAGTATTTT. V gene TRBV7-7 combines with J gene TRBJ2-3; 10 bases line up with TRBD2. Looked up from germline, CDR1 is SSHAT and CDR2 is FNYEAQ (reference sequence). Trimming took 5 bases from V and 5 from J; bases not matched to a gene: 10. The CDR3 sequence is 16 residues long.

The V gene is TRBV18, the J gene TRBJ1-1; possibly TRBD1 for D (5 bases). Germline V gene data show CDR1 as KGHSH and CDR2 as LQKENI. The CDR3 contains 15 residues. Deletions cut 6 bases from V and 0 bases from J, with 14 bases between. As DNA, the CDR3 is TGTGCCAGCTCGCAGCTCGCAGGGATGAACACTGAAGCTTTCTTT. Translating it yields CASSQLAGMNTEAFF.

The chain couples TRBV29-1 to TRBJ2-5; D call uncertain. Germline V gives CDR1 SQVTM, CDR2 ANQGSEA. V lost 7 bases, J lost 5 bases, and 17 bases lay in between. The CDR3 totals 13 residues. The CDR3 protein is CSAGRGGEETQYF. For the CDR3, the DNA is TGCAGCGCCGGCAGAGGTGGTGAGGAGACCCAGTACTTC.

This clone was found once. The rearrangement uses TRBV9 and TRBJ2-1; D remains ambiguous. V dropped 7 bases and J dropped 10 bases, with 12 bases sitting between them. Germline loops: CDR1 SGDLS, CDR2 YYNGEE. The CDR3 contains 11 residues. Written as DNA, the CDR3 is TGTGCCAGCTCAAAGCAGGTCGAGCAGTTCTTC. This gives the protein CASSKQVEQFF.

The CDR3 DNA follows: TGTGCCAGCAGTTATGGCTTGGTGGCCAAAAACATTCAGTACTTC. Translated: CASSYGLVAKNIQYF. The J gene is TRBJ2-4, the V gene TRBV2; D gene ambiguous. The CDR3 totals 15 residues. Germline assignment: CDR1 SNHLY and CDR2 FYNNEI. V lost 5 bases to trimming and J lost 1 base, with 12 bases between them.

This clone appeared once. The CDR3: CASIYAQGGLTEAFF. The CDR3 nucleotides are TGTGCCAGCATTTATGCCCAAGGAGGACTCACTGAAGCTTTCTTT. This sequence joins TRBV27 and TRBJ1-1; D gene ambiguous. Germline CDR1 reads MNHEY; CDR2 reads SMNVEV (reference sequence). Trimming removed 7 bases at V and 4 bases at J, with 19 bases between. The CDR3 has 15 residues.

The rearrangement links TRBV6-7 to TRBJ2-7; 7 nucleotides agree with TRBD2. TRBV6-7 is assigned to the ORF class and has an uncertain function. This CDR3 is 16 amino acids long. The junction had 13 bases not matched to a gene; V was cut back by 5 bases and J by 3 bases. CDR3 sequence: CASSHARDYEYYEQYF. The CDR3 region has the DNA TGTGCCAGCAGTCACGCCCGGGACTACGAATACTACGAGCAGTACTTC.